One sample yielded the 13 T cell receptor beta chains listed below, sequenced in a study of CD8 T cells in Susac syndrome. Random hexamers primed reverse transcription of 0.5 to 1 ug RNA. TCRdb independently ran MiXCR on the immunoSEQ multiplex PCR reads; one entry per CDR3 protein. Found here are roughly 120,000 distinct CDR3 sequences, 94% of them singletons; the top ten hold 0.095% to 0.1%. Sequenced material: CD4+ T cells from PBMCs. The source is a human donor in good health.

J is TRBJ2-7 and V is TRBV7-9, with a weak D call TRBD1 (6 bases). The V and J ends lost 3 bases and 2 bases respectively, with 14 bases between them. CDR3 length: 15 amino acids. The germline gives CDR1 SEHNR, CDR2 FQNEAQ (reference sequence). The CDR3: CASSLILRDTYEQYF. CDR3 bases: TGTGCCAGCAGCTTGATCCTCCGGGACACCTACGAGCAGTACTTC.

The V call is TRBV5-1, the J call TRBJ2-2; 9 nucleotides align to TRBD1. After removal of 2 bases from V and 1 base from J, the junction contained 6 bases not matched to a gene. The CDR3 contains 17 residues. Germline V CDR1 and CDR2: SGHRS, YFSETQ. In DNA form, the CDR3 reads TGCGCCAGCAGCTTTCACCGGGACAGGGTGAACACCGGGGAGCTGTTTTTT. This gives the protein CASSFHRDRVNTGELFF.

The gene calls are TRBV20-1 and TRBJ2-7; D remains unclear. CDR1 and CDR2 (germline): DFQATT, SNEGSKA (reference sequence). Trimming left V 1 base short and J 2 bases short, with 6 bases between. The CDR3 length is 12 residues. In DNA form, the CDR3 reads TGCAGTGCTAGAGGTGGGGCCTACGAGCAGTACTTC. It codes for CSARGGAYEQYF.

In DNA form, the CDR3 reads TGTGCCAGCAGCCCGCGGGAGCGGGAGAAAGTTGAGCAGTTCTTC. Translated, it gives CASSPREREKVEQFF. The V and J genes are TRBV12-3 or TRBV12-4 and TRBJ2-1; 8 bases are shared with TRBD2. The CDR3 runs 15 residues. Trimming took 6 bases from V and 9 from J; bases not matched to a gene: 13.

Notes on this clonotype: The germline gene is not matched at one end of the junction; a read error may be the cause. The chain carries TRBV6-1 and TRBJ1-1; maybe TRBD1 (6 bases). There are 14 residues in the CDR3. The germline CDR1 and CDR2 sequences are MNHNS and SASEGT. CDR3 sequence reads: CASSQAGAITEAFF. In nucleotides, the CDR3 is TGTGCCAGCAGTCAAGCGGGGGCTATCACTGAAGCTTTCTTT.

The chain uses TRBV10-2 and TRBJ2-3; TRBD2 matches at 11 bases. J was trimmed by 5 bases and V by 10 bases; bases with no gene match: 8. Per germline, CDR1 WSHSY and CDR2 SAAADI. This CDR3 region has 14 residues. The CDR3 DNA follows: TGCGCCACCACACTAGCGGGAGTGAAAGATACGCAGTATTTT. Its translation is CATTLAGVKDTQYF.

The J gene is TRBJ2-5, the V gene TRBV30, with TRBD1 matching over 8 bases. The CDR3 is 13 residues long. In germline, CDR1 is GTSNPN, CDR2 SVGIG (reference sequence). The V segment lost 4 bases and the J segment 1 base; nucleotides outside the gene matches: 2. The CDR3 protein is CAWNGQGQETQYF. Here the CDR3 DNA reads TGTGCCTGGAATGGACAGGGCCAAGAGACCCAGTACTTC.

This clonotype was detected only once. This rearrangement joins TRBV7-2 to TRBJ2-2, with 11 positions matching TRBD1. There are 16 residues in the CDR3. The trim removed 2 bases at V and 5 bases at J, leaving 4 bases unmatched. From germline, CDR1 is SGHTA and CDR2 FQGNSA. CDR3 region: CASSLWGTGGTGELFF. CDR3 nucleotide sequence: TGTGCCAGCAGCTTATGGGGGACAGGGGGGACCGGGGAGCTGTTTTTT.

The V and J genes are TRBV29-1 and TRBJ1-4; maybe TRBD1 (5 bases). Looked up from germline, CDR1 is SQVTM and CDR2 is ANQGSEA. The V end was cut by 7 bases, the J end by 6 bases, with 12 bases between. The length of the CDR3 is 12 residues. The chain's CDR3 is CSAQQGDEKLFF. The CDR3 region has the DNA TGCAGCGCACAGCAGGGAGATGAAAAACTGTTTTTT.

This rearrangement joins TRBV19 to TRBJ1-1; D possibly corresponds to TRBD1 (6 bases). Trimming took 3 bases from V and 1 from J, leaving 9 bases between them. Germline V gives CDR1 LNHDA, CDR2 SQIVND (reference sequence). The CDR3 length is 14 residues. CDR3 residues: CASSIQGPNTEAFF. CDR3 nucleotides: TGTGCCAGTAGTATCCAGGGGCCGAACACTGAAGCTTTCTTT.

As regards this clonotype: The junction shows a germline mismatch at one end, possibly a read error. The chain joins TRBV5-4 to TRBJ2-5, with a weak D call TRBD1 (5 bases). The CDR3 loop spans 12 amino acids. The germline V gene has CDR1 SGHNT and CDR2 YYREEE (reference sequence). CDR3 loop: CASSLEGAAAHF. CDR3 nucleotide sequence: TGTGCCAGCAGCTTGGAAGGGGCAGCTGCCCACTTC. Full variable domain (outside the CDR3, taken from reference TRBV5-4 and TRBJ2-5): ETGVTQSPTHLIKTRGQQVTLRCSSQSGHNTVSWYQQALGQGPQFIFQYYREEENGRGNFPPRFSGLQFPNYSSELNVNALELDDSALYLCASSLEGAAAHFGPGTRLLVL.

The chain links TRBV18 to TRBJ2-3; the D is unclear. The CDR3 consists of 14 residues. CDR1 is KGHSH, CDR2 LQKENI, per germline. Trimming removed 8 bases at V and 0 bases at J, with 12 bases between. CDR3 nucleotides: TGTGCCAGCCTCCAAGGGCGTAGCACAGATACGCAGTATTTT. Translation gives CASLQGRSTDTQYF.

This clonotype was recorded once. The chain uses TRBV23-1 and TRBJ2-1; perhaps D is TRBD1 or TRBD2 (5 bases each). TRBV23-1 is an ORF; its function is uncertain. The CDR3 is made up of 12 amino acids. V lost 4 bases, J lost 8 bases, and 9 bases lay in between. The CDR3 protein is CASSRGWDEQFF. The CDR3 DNA reads TGCGCCAGCAGTCGGGGGTGGGATGAGCAGTTCTTC.